The 9 T cell receptor beta chains below were found in one sample sequenced in a study of T cell responses to AZD1222 COVID-19 vaccine. TCRdb keeps only in-frame clones here, not all; method: immunoSEQ multiplex PCR. The table records some 200,000 clones, 85% to 95% of them present only once. Source: peripheral blood, taken 28 days after the second dose of the MenACWY control vaccine. The source is an adult who received the MenACWY meningococcal vaccine as a control.

This rearrangement joins TRBV30 to TRBJ2-6, with D unresolved. This CDR3 is built from 13 residues. CDR1 is GTSNPN, CDR2 SVGIG, per germline (reference sequence). Trimming took 2 bases from V and 0 from J, leaving 2 bases between them. Written as DNA, the CDR3 is TGTGCCTGGAGTCCCTCTGGGGCCAACGTCCTGACTTTC. Translated: CAWSPSGANVLTF.

CDR3 sequence reads: CASRGGGRANSPLHF. The CDR3 DNA reads TGTGCCAGCAGAGGGGGCGGCAGGGCCAATTCACCCCTCCACTTT. The chain links TRBV28 to TRBJ1-6; the match to TRBD1 covers 7 bases. V trimming: 6 bases; J trimming: 7 bases; junction bases outside the gene matches: 9. This CDR3 comprises 15 residues. Germline CDR1 MDHEN, CDR2 SYDVKM.

The rearrangement joins TRBV3-1 (or the pseudogene TRBV3-2) to TRBJ2-7, with 11 bases matching TRBD2. Germline values: CDR1 LGHDT, CDR2 YNNKEL (reference sequence). The CDR3 contains 15 residues. J gave up 2 bases and V 5 bases, and 5 bases lay outside the gene matches. Here the CDR3 DNA reads TGTGCCAGCAGCGGGGGACTAGCGGTGGCCTACGAGCAGTACTTC. Translation gives CASSGGLAVAYEQYF.

This rearrangement joins TRBV3-1 (or the pseudogene TRBV3-2) to TRBJ2-7; D is undetermined. Trimming took 5 bases from V and 0 from J, leaving 11 bases between them. Germline CDR1 is LGHDT and CDR2 is YNNKEL (reference sequence). The CDR3 has 14 amino acids. The CDR3 DNA reads TGTGCCAGCAGCGGCCGACGCAGCTCCTACGAGCAGTACTTC. Translating it yields CASSGRRSSYEQYF.

V is TRBV27 and J is TRBJ1-2; 7 nucleotides match TRBD1. Trimming removed 4 bases from V and 4 bases from J; junction bases left unmatched: 9. CDR1 and CDR2 (germline): MNHEY, SMNVEV (reference sequence). CDR3 length: 15 residues. The CDR3 region is CASSSLGTAAYGYTF. The CDR3 nucleotides are TGTGCCAGCAGTTCCCTAGGGACAGCGGCCTATGGCTACACCTTC.

The chain links TRBV28 to TRBJ1-1; 7 nucleotides align to TRBD1. Germline lookup yields CDR1 MDHEN and CDR2 SYDVKM. The V segment lost 2 bases and the J segment 7 bases; nucleotides outside the gene matches: 7. This CDR3 spans 14 amino acids. The CDR3: CASSLVPGQLEAFF. The CDR3, as DNA: TGTGCCAGCAGTTTAGTTCCGGGACAGCTTGAAGCTTTCTTT.

This clone came up a few times. V is TRBV3-1 (or the pseudogene TRBV3-2) and J is TRBJ2-7; a possible D gene is TRBD2 (6 bases). From germline, CDR1 is LGHDT and CDR2 YNNKEL (reference sequence). The CDR3 loop spans 14 amino acids. The ends were cut back, 4 bases at V and 1 base at J, with 11 bases in the middle. CDR3 protein: CASSLREKSYEQYF. Here the CDR3 DNA reads TGTGCCAGCAGCCTACGGGAGAAGTCCTACGAGCAGTACTTC.

This clone was found once. The rearrangement links TRBV7-9 to TRBJ2-7, with 9 bases that match TRBD2. Germline V gene data show CDR1 as SEHNR and CDR2 as FQNEAQ (reference sequence). The CDR3 length is 18 residues. V shed 4 bases and J 2 bases; nucleotides not matched to a gene: 15. The chain's CDR3 is CASSSGQPRSGRPYEQYF. For the CDR3, the DNA is TGTGCCAGCAGCTCAGGACAGCCGCGGAGCGGGAGGCCCTACGAGCAGTACTTC.

The gene calls are TRBV5-5 and TRBJ2-7, with TRBD2 as a possible D gene (6 bases). Trimming pared 1 base from V and 3 bases from J, leaving 11 bases between. The CDR3 spans 14 residues. CDR1 SGHKS and CDR2 YYEKEE come from the germline V gene (reference sequence). CDR3 nucleotides: TGTGCCAGCAGCTTGAACCGGGACTTCTACGAGCAGTACTTC. Residues: CASSLNRDFYEQYF.